The text below deals with one T cell receptor beta chain. Its binding antigen is unknown. Base qualities were left out, and no much larger clone turns up one base away. The record originates from a study of HIV-infected patients and healthy controls (dated by TCRdb to the mid-2010s). The library relied on 5' RACE. The sequencer was an Illumina MiSeq. TCRdb reworked the public reads: Q25 trimming with fastp, MiXCR clone assembly, productive beta chains retained. When rows share a CDR3 protein, they turn into one entry using the most common DNA and genes. A total of tens of thousands of distinct CDR3 sequences appear in this sample, around 17% of them only once. Around 6% of the sample is held by the ten biggest clonotypes. The TCR originated in a human donor in good health. Input material: CD4+ T cells from blood.

CDR3 loop: CASSYSRGNTEAFF. The sequenced DNA: TGTGCCAGCAGTTACTCACGGGGGAACACTGAAGCTTTCTTT. Recombination joined TRBV6-6 with TRBJ1-1; the D gene cannot be resolved reliably. The CDR3, from cysteine to phenylalanine, totals 14 residues. Kept here is only the CDR3 DNA, which spans 42 bases and is read in frame from base 1. V gives up 0 bases and J gives up 1 base, and the segment between their germline ends measures 6 bases. The germline V gene (reference sequence) specifies MNHNY as CDR1 and SVGAGI as CDR2.